These 24 T cell receptor beta chains were all obtained from the same sample, sequenced in a study of blood T cell repertoires in COVID-19. The repertoire was sequenced with immunoSEQ multiplex PCR; TCRdb's copy has only in-frame clones and lacks some. The repertoire includes about 40,000 clones, 65% to 90% of them detected once, and 4.5% to 5.5% sits in the top ten. Sequenced sample: peripheral blood. Receptors were obtained from a man aged 35 to 55 with active COVID-19.

This chain connects TRBV24-1 to TRBJ2-7; 7 bases are shared with TRBD2. Unmatched junction bases numbered 11, after V lost 3 bases and J lost 1 base. CDR1 is KGHDR, CDR2 SFDVKD, per germline. The CDR3 totals 17 residues. CDR3 sequence: CATSDHPGGSRSYEQYF. The CDR3 DNA reads as TGTGCCACCAGTGATCATCCCGGCGGGAGCCGTTCCTACGAGCAGTACTTC.

The chain combines TRBV6-1 with TRBJ1-4; a possible D gene is TRBD1 (6 bases). CDR3 size: 16 residues. Germline CDR1 MNHNS, CDR2 SASEGT. V was cut by 4 bases and J by 5 bases, with 17 bases left in between. The CDR3 DNA reads TGTGCCAGCAGTGCCCGTACGTTGGGGGCGAATGAAAAACTGTTTTTT. Its protein product is CASSARTLGANEKLFF.

In DNA form, the CDR3 reads TGTGCCAGCAGCTTAGGACGACTAGCGGGAGGTCTAAGCTCCTACAATGAGCAGTTCTTC. Protein product: CASSLGRLAGGLSSYNEQFF. This chain uses TRBV11-3 with TRBJ2-1, with 13 bases matching TRBD2. The CDR3 totals 20 residues. Germline V gives CDR1 SGHNT, CDR2 YENEEA. Trimming at V came to 1 base and at J to 0 bases, leaving 9 bases not matched to a gene.

The rearrangement joins TRBV2 to TRBJ2-5, with 7 positions matching TRBD1. The germline CDR1 and CDR2 sequences are SNHLY and FYNNEI. J was trimmed by 4 bases and V by 6 bases; bases with no gene match: 5. This CDR3 contains 13 residues. In DNA, the CDR3 is TGTGCCAGCAGCCCTCGACAGGGAGAGACCCAGTACTTC. It translates to CASSPRQGETQYF.

The CDR3 nucleotides are TGTGCCAGCACTCGGGACAGGGGGGACTATGGCTACACCTTC. Translating it yields CASTRDRGDYGYTF. The chain employs TRBV6-5 and TRBJ1-2, with 11 bases lining up with TRBD1. V lost 7 bases to trimming and J lost 3 bases; unmatched junction nucleotides: 4. From germline, CDR1 is MNHEY and CDR2 SVGAGI. The CDR3 totals 14 residues.

CDR3 loop: CASRATDSQETQYF. Written as DNA, the CDR3 is TGTGCCAGCAGGGCGACAGATTCCCAAGAGACCCAGTACTTC. V is TRBV21-1 and J is TRBJ2-5; TRBD1, as called in the table, went unchecked against the DNA. TRBV21-1 is designated a pseudogene. The CDR3 has 14 residues.

The chain couples TRBV28 to TRBJ2-7; 10 bases map to TRBD2. Germline V CDR1 and CDR2: MDHEN, SYDVKM. The CDR3 sequence is 17 residues long. The trim removed 3 bases at V and 3 bases at J, leaving 11 bases unmatched. In DNA, the CDR3 is TGTGCCAGCAGTTTTGGTACTAGCGGGACTTTCATCTACGAGCAGTACTTC. It codes for CASSFGTSGTFIYEQYF.

The chain recombines TRBV10-3 with TRBJ1-1, with 8 bases fitting TRBD1. V lost 10 bases to trimming and J lost 6 bases; unmatched junction nucleotides: 13. The CDR3 totals 14 residues. Germline values: CDR1 ENHRY, CDR2 SYGVKD. The CDR3 DNA sequence: TGTGCCAACATGACAGGGGCCCTCCCCGCTGAAGCTTTCTTT. Residues: CANMTGALPAEAFF.

This clone occurred once. The same CDR3 is also encoded by other DNA sequences in this sample. This CDR3 is CASSPIESRPSAGQYF. The CDR3 DNA reads TGCGCCAGCAGCCCAATAGAAAGTCGGCCTTCTGCAGGGCAGTACTTC. The V and J genes are TRBV21-1 and TRBJ2-7; TRBD1, the table's D call, lacks a check against the DNA. TRBV21-1 is annotated as a pseudogene. The length of the CDR3 is 16 residues.

The chain couples TRBV4-1 to TRBJ2-7; 8 positions match TRBD2. Germline CDR1 MGHRA, CDR2 YSYEKL. The CDR3 runs 15 residues. The V and J ends lost 4 bases and 2 bases, in that order; junction bases with no gene match: 7. The CDR3 reads CASSPPGLDTYEQYF. The CDR3 nucleotides are TGCGCCAGCAGCCCACCGGGACTAGATACCTACGAGCAGTACTTC.

The chain joins TRBV19 to TRBJ2-2; 14 nucleotides agree with TRBD2. The CDR3 contains 18 residues. The germline CDR1 and CDR2 sequences are LNHDA and SQIVND (reference sequence). With V trimmed by 9 bases and J by 7 bases, 16 bases remained unmatched. Here the CDR3 reads CASTRKRLAGGQIGELFF. The CDR3 DNA reads as TGTGCCAGCACCAGAAAGAGACTAGCGGGAGGGCAGATCGGGGAGCTGTTTTTT.

The genes are TRBV7-6 and TRBJ1-4; no clear D. Germline assignment: CDR1 SGHVS and CDR2 FNYEAQ. The CDR3 is 15 residues long. The V and J ends lost 5 bases and 0 bases respectively, with 10 bases between them. The chain's CDR3 is CASSPLSATNEKLFF. CDR3 bases: TGTGCCAGCAGCCCCCTAAGCGCAACTAATGAAAAACTGTTTTTT.

The sample holds one count of this clone. The rearrangement links TRBV19 to TRBJ2-1; 13 nucleotides agree with TRBD2. V lost 2 bases, J lost 10 bases, and 2 bases stayed unmatched. CDR3 size: 14 residues. Germline assignment: CDR1 LNHDA and CDR2 SQIVND (reference sequence). CDR3: CASSITSGRGEQFF. For the CDR3, the DNA is TGTGCCAGTAGTATAACTAGCGGGAGGGGGGAGCAGTTCTTC.

This clone was counted a single time. V is TRBV7-9 and J is TRBJ2-3; D possibly corresponds to TRBD2 (5 bases). The CDR3 has 19 amino acids. The V gene lost 1 base and the J gene lost 7 bases, with 27 bases spanning the gap. Looked up from germline, CDR1 is SEHNR and CDR2 is FQNEAQ (reference sequence). CDR3 nucleotides: TGTGCCAGCAGCTTAGGGGTTCGTTTCGAGGACTGGGGAAGCAATACGCAGTATTTT. Translated: CASSLGVRFEDWGSNTQYF.

The chain recombines TRBV5-6 with TRBJ1-3, with TRBD1 matching 10 bases. Trimming took 3 bases from V and 6 from J; bases not matched to a gene: 3. CDR1 is SGHDT and CDR2 is YYEEEE in the germline V gene. This CDR3 spans 14 amino acids. CDR3 region: CASSSGQGPNTIYF. Here the CDR3 DNA reads TGTGCCAGCAGCTCGGGACAGGGGCCAAACACCATATATTTT.

The V gene is TRBV11-3, the J gene TRBJ2-3, with D perhaps matching TRBD2 (6 bases). Germline loops: CDR1 SGHNT, CDR2 YENEEA. Trimming stripped 0 bases from V and 6 bases from J, with 13 bases between. This CDR3 spans 15 amino acids. CDR3 DNA sequence: TGTGCCAGCAGCTTAGACTCGGGAGTCGAGGATACGCAGTATTTT. Encoded protein: CASSLDSGVEDTQYF.

The chain is built from TRBV18 and TRBJ1-1; 8 bases agree with TRBD1. The CDR3 length is 15 residues. Per germline, CDR1 KGHSH and CDR2 LQKENI. V lost 4 bases and J lost 5; bases outside the gene matches: 9. CDR3 bases: TGTGCCAGCTCACTGGGGACAGGAGGTAGGACTGAAGCTTTCTTT. Its protein product is CASSLGTGGRTEAFF.

The rearrangement links TRBV7-6 to TRBJ2-2; 14 positions match TRBD2. The CDR3 is 19 amino acids. With 5 bases clipped from V and 7 bases from J, the junction kept 15 bases outside the gene matches. Germline-derived CDR1 and CDR2 are SGHVS and FNYEAQ. CDR3 DNA sequence: TGTGCCAGCAGCCGAGCGGGACTAGCGGGAGTAGGAAGTGGCGGGGAGCTGTTTTTT. Translated: CASSRAGLAGVGSGGELFF.

The chain carries TRBV7-9 and TRBJ2-7; 8 nucleotides match TRBD1. V was clipped by 0 bases and J by 13 bases; unmatched bases: 5. The CDR3 contains 12 residues. Per germline, CDR1 SEHNR and CDR2 FQNEAQ (reference sequence). The CDR3, as DNA: TGTGCCAGCAGCTTAGCGGGGGACAGGCCCTACTTC. The encoded protein is CASSLAGDRPYF.

The V call is TRBV11-2, the J call TRBJ1-2, with TRBD1 identical over 7 bases. The CDR3 covers 14 residues. The junction had 8 bases not matched to a gene; V was cut back by 5 bases and J by 5 bases. Germline values: CDR1 SGHAT, CDR2 FQNNGV. The CDR3 DNA reads as TGTGCCAGCAGCCGAGACAGGGATGGGTATGGCTACACCTTC. Protein: CASSRDRDGYGYTF.

The genes are TRBV18 and TRBJ1-4; unclear D gene. V was pared by 2 bases and J by 7 bases, with 11 bases between. The germline V gene has CDR1 KGHSH and CDR2 LQKENI. The CDR3 sequence is 14 residues long. Written as DNA, the CDR3 is TGTGCCAGCTCACCAAGGAGGGAAGGTGAAAAACTGTTTTTT. Its translation is CASSPRREGEKLFF.

This clone came up a few times. The CDR3 sequence is CASSLDAGLKEQYF. CDR3 nucleotides: TGTGCCAGCAGCTTAGATGCAGGTTTAAAGGAGCAGTACTTC. The V gene is TRBV11-2, the J gene TRBJ2-7; D not certain. Germline-derived CDR1 and CDR2 are SGHAT and FQNNGV. Trimming took 0 bases from V and 7 from J, leaving 13 bases between them. The CDR3 runs to 14 residues.

This clone occurred once. V is TRBV25-1 and J is TRBJ1-2; D is possibly TRBD1 (6 bases). V dropped 2 bases and J dropped 7 bases, with 11 bases sitting between them. The CDR3 totals 13 residues. Per germline, CDR1 MGHDK and CDR2 SYGVNS. CDR3 protein: CASSERGGFGYTF. The CDR3 DNA reads as TGTGCCAGCAGTGAAAGGGGGGGTTTTGGCTACACCTTC.

This chain joins TRBV15 and TRBJ1-1; D unclear. V was pared by 3 bases and J by 3 bases, with 8 bases between. Germline CDR1 and CDR2: LNHNV and YYDKDF (reference sequence). The CDR3 extends over 13 amino acids. CDR3 DNA sequence: TGTGCCACCAGCAGGAGACGGGACACTGAAGCTTTCTTT. Protein product: CATSRRRDTEAFF.